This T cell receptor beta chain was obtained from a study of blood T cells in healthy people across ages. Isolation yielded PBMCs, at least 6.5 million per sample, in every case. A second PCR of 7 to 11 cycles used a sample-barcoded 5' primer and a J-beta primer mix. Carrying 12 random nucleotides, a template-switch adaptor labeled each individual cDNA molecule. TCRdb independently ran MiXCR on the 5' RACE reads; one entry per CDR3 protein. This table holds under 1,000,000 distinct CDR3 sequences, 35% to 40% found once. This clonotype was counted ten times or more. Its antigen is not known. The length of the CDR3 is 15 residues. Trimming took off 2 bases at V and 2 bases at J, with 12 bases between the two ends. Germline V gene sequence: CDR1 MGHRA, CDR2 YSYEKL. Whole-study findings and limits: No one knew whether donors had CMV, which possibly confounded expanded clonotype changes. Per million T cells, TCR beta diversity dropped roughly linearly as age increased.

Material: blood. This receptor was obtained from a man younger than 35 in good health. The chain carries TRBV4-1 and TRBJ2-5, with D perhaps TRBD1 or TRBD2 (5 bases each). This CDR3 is CASSQSGTQQETQYF. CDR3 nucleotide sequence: TGCGCCAGCAGCCAATCCGGGACCCAACAAGAGACCCAGTACTTC.